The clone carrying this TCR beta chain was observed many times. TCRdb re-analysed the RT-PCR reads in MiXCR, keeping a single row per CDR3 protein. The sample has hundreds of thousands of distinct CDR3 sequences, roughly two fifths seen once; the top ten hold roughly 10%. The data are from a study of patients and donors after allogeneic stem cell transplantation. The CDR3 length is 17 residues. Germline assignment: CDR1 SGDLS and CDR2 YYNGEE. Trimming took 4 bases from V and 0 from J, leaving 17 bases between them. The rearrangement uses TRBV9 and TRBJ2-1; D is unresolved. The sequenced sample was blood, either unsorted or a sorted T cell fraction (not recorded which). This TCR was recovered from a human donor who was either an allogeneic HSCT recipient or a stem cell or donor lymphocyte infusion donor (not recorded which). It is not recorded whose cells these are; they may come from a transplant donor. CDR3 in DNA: TGTGCCAGCAGCCTCAGAAGAGGAGATCCCTCCTACAATGAGCAGTTCTTC. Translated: CASSLRRGDPSYNEQFF.